This T cell receptor (beta chain) was documented in a study of shared clonotypes between healthy human individuals. Study in general: Used for every donor were three CD4 naive, three CD4 memory, two CD8 naive and one CD8 memory plate.

Generated by immunoSEQ multiplex PCR, the TCRdb table keeps only in-frame clones and is missing some. The data show around 1.9 million clones, over 85% seen once. The CDR3 sequence is 15 residues long. V trimming: 5 bases; J trimming: 2 bases; junction bases outside the gene matches: 6. CDR1 is SGHTA, CDR2 FQGNSA, per germline. Terminally differentiated effector memory CD45RA+ cells were left out of the naive CD8 fraction, which was CD45RO-negative and positively selected for CCR7. V and J are TRBV7-2 and TRBJ2-3; 8 nucleotides line up with TRBD2. Sequences were obtained from naive CD8+ T cells from PBMCs. The clonotype was recovered from a man between 18 and 35 years old in good health. Some clones in this sample may be carry-over from other donors' samples. This CDR3 reads CASSPSGRDTDTQYF. The DNA of the CDR3 is TGTGCCAGCAGCCCAAGCGGGAGAGACACAGATACGCAGTATTTT.